Each of the 25 T cell receptor beta chains below was sequenced from the same sample in a study of blood T cells in healthy people across ages. The use of a sample-barcoded 5' primer and a J-beta primer mix characterized a second PCR of about 6 to 12 cycles. TCRdb re-called the 5' RACE reads through MiXCR, storing one row per CDR3 protein. This repertoire shows 650,000 to 1,000,000 distinct CDR3 sequences, around 36% found once; its top ten account for 10% to 15%. Sequences were obtained from blood. These receptors were taken from a man in his late teens or twenties in good health.

The J gene is TRBJ2-1, the V gene TRBV6-2 or TRBV6-3; a weak D match, TRBD1 (5 bases). The CDR3 length is 13 residues. Trimming took off 1 base at V and 9 bases at J, with 10 bases between the two ends. CDR1 and CDR2 from the germline V gene are MNHEY and SVGEGT. The CDR3 sequence is CASSYWQGGEQFF. CDR3 nucleotides: TGTGCCAGCAGTTACTGGCAGGGCGGTGAGCAGTTCTTC.

This clonotype was counted between two and nine times. The chain recombines TRBV5-1 with TRBJ2-1; TRBD1 matches at 8 bases. The germline V gene encodes CDR1 SGHRS and CDR2 YFSETQ. Trimming took 4 bases from V and 9 from J; bases not matched to a gene: 6. This CDR3 has 13 residues. In DNA form, the CDR3 reads TGCGCCAGCAGCCGGACAGGGTTCGGTGAGCAGTTCTTC. Translation: CASSRTGFGEQFF.

This clonotype was seen only a few times. The rearrangement joins TRBV12-3 or TRBV12-4 to TRBJ2-2; a weak D match, TRBD2 (5 bases). CDR3 size: 15 residues. V was cut by 1 base and J by 4 bases, with 10 bases left in between. The CDR3 DNA reads as TGTGCCAGCAGTTTAGGAGTACTAGGCACCGGGGAGCTGTTTTTT. Protein sequence: CASSLGVLGTGELFF.

This chain connects TRBV20-1 to TRBJ2-1; D remains unclear. The V end was cut by 4 bases, the J end by 0 bases, with 13 bases between. This CDR3 region has 15 residues. Per germline, CDR1 DFQATT and CDR2 SNEGSKA (reference sequence). CDR3 region: CSAKVAPSSYNEQFF. As DNA, the CDR3 is TGCAGTGCTAAGGTGGCTCCAAGCTCCTACAATGAGCAGTTCTTC.

This clonotype has just a few counts. The J gene is TRBJ2-1, the V gene TRBV5-1, with D tentatively TRBD2 (5 bases). The DNA end favors TRBJ2-7, so the J call may be wrong. Per the germline V gene, CDR1 is SGHRS and CDR2 is YFSETQ. The CDR3 is made up of 15 amino acids. The CDR3 DNA reads TGCGCCAGCAGCCCCGGAGAGGGCACCTACAATGAGCAGTACTTC. Encoded protein: CASSPGEGTYNEQYF.

The chain carries TRBV7-6 and TRBJ2-3; tentative D call: TRBD2 (5 bases). The CDR3 is 13 residues long. Trimming stripped 4 bases from V and 3 bases from J, with 8 bases between. The germline V gene has CDR1 SGHVS and CDR2 FNYEAQ. CDR3 loop: CASSSLDTDTQYF. CDR3 nucleotide sequence: TGTGCCAGCAGCTCACTAGATACAGATACGCAGTATTTT.

This clonotype came up a few times. The chain uses TRBV6-5 and TRBJ2-1, with TRBD1 matching 9 bases. Looked up from germline, CDR1 is MNHEY and CDR2 is SVGAGI. The trim removed 2 bases at V and 4 bases at J, leaving 3 bases unmatched. The CDR3 loop spans 15 amino acids. The CDR3 is CASSYTGQGYNEQFF. The DNA for the CDR3 is TGTGCCAGCAGTTACACGGGACAGGGTTACAATGAGCAGTTCTTC.

Only one count was recorded for this clonotype. The chain combines TRBV10-3 with TRBJ2-5; no clear D gene. In germline, CDR1 is ENHRY, CDR2 SYGVKD. The CDR3 totals 13 residues. V lost 0 bases, J lost 11 bases, and 13 bases lay in between. The DNA of the CDR3 is TGTGCCATCAGTGAGTCGGGATTAAATACGCAGTACTTC. This encodes CAISESGLNTQYF.

This clonotype has more than one count but fewer than ten. The V gene is TRBV12-3 or TRBV12-4, the J gene TRBJ1-4; 7 bases are a match to TRBD1. There are 17 residues in the CDR3. The V segment lost 7 bases and the J segment 5 bases; nucleotides outside the gene matches: 16. Here the CDR3 DNA reads TGTGCCAGCACCTGGGACAGCCGGGTATCCCGCAATGAAAAACTGTTTTTT. Translation gives CASTWDSRVSRNEKLFF.

This clonotype was observed a handful of times. The chain is built from TRBV4-2 and TRBJ2-5, with 8 bases matching TRBD1. The CDR3 length is 12 residues. Germline CDR1 and CDR2: LGHNA and YNFKEQ. J was trimmed by 13 bases and V by 5 bases; bases with no gene match: 9. The CDR3 bases are TGTGCCAGCAGCGAATCGACAGGGGTGATGTACTTC. Translation gives CASSESTGVMYF.

As concerns this clonotype: The final CDR3 position lacks the conserved phenylalanine or tryptophan, pointing to a likely read error. This chain joins TRBV12-3 or TRBV12-4 and TRBJ2-3, with 11 bases lining up with TRBD2. The CDR3 contains 17 residues. The junction had 6 bases not matched to a gene; V was cut back by 2 bases and J by 2 bases. CDR3 coding DNA: TGTGCCAGCAGTTTATTAGTAGCGGGGGGGAACACAGATACGCAGTATTCT. This translates into CASSLLVAGGNTDTQYS.

CDR3 nucleotides: TGTGCCAGCAGTTTAGAAGCGGGGGTCATCTACGAGCAGTACTTC. This codes for CASSLEAGVIYEQYF. The chain joins TRBV12-3 or TRBV12-4 to TRBJ2-4; 8 bases fit TRBD2. The J call may be wrong; the DNA end is better matched by TRBJ2-7. CDR3 length: 15 amino acids.

This clonotype was picked up many times. The rearrangement links TRBV9 to TRBJ2-7, with 9 bases that match TRBD1. Germline loops: CDR1 SGDLS, CDR2 YYNGEE. Trimming removed 4 bases from V and 0 bases from J; junction bases left unmatched: 2. This CDR3 spans 14 amino acids. The DNA for the CDR3 is TGTGCCAGCAGCCCGACAGGGGGCTCCTACGAGCAGTACTTC. Its translation: CASSPTGGSYEQYF.

The V call is TRBV9, the J call TRBJ1-2, with 7 bases matching TRBD1. Germline-derived CDR1 and CDR2 are SGDLS and YYNGEE. V dropped 4 bases and J dropped 6; count of bases not matched to a gene: 6. This CDR3 is 13 amino acids long. DNA for the CDR3: TGTGCCAGCAGCTATCAGGGGGTGGATGGCTACACCTTC. Translation gives CASSYQGVDGYTF. Based on the CDR3 plus reference TRBV9 and TRBJ1-2, the full variable domain is DSGVTQTPKHLITATGQRVTLRCSPRSGDLSVYWYQQSLDQGLQFLIQYYNGEERAKGNILERFSAQQFPDLHSELNLSSLELGDSALYFCASSYQGVDGYTFGSGTRLTVV.

In its sample, this clonotype was seen a few times. The CDR3 is CATSRDRQSGNTIYF. The CDR3 nucleotides read TGTGCCACCAGCAGAGATAGACAGTCTGGAAACACCATATATTTT. The chain recombines TRBV15 with TRBJ1-3, with TRBD1 as a possible D gene (5 bases). Trimming shortened V by 0 bases and J by 1 base, and 7 bases separated the two germline ends. The CDR3 length is 15 residues. Germline V CDR1 and CDR2: LNHNV, YYDKDF (reference sequence).

This clonotype turned up a few times. The V call is TRBV6-6, the J call TRBJ1-2; maybe TRBD1 (5 bases). This CDR3 contains 14 residues. Germline values: CDR1 MNHNY, CDR2 SVGAGI (reference sequence). Deletions cut 2 bases from V and 8 bases from J, with 15 bases between. The CDR3 DNA sequence: TGTGCCAGCAGTTACGGGACGGGACCGTACGGCTACACCTTC. Its protein product is CASSYGTGPYGYTF.

This chain connects TRBV5-1 to TRBJ1-2, with D maybe TRBD1 (6 bases). V shed 8 bases and J shed 2 bases, with 16 bases lying between them. The CDR3 consists of 14 residues. The germline gives CDR1 SGHRS, CDR2 YFSETQ. Written as DNA, the CDR3 is TGCGCCAGAAGTTCCTGTGGGGGCAACTATGGCTACACCTTC. As protein: CARSSCGGNYGYTF.

The chain combines TRBV20-1 with TRBJ2-1; D unresolved. This CDR3 comprises 14 residues. Germline V gene sequence: CDR1 DFQATT, CDR2 SNEGSKA (reference sequence). V lost 6 bases, J lost 4 bases, and 16 bases lay in between. CDR3 sequence: CSARLGSPYNEQFF. In DNA, the CDR3 is TGCAGTGCCCGCCTTGGCAGCCCTTACAATGAGCAGTTCTTC.

The CDR3 region is CSARITGALGQPQHF. In nucleotides, the CDR3 is TGCAGTGCTAGAATCACAGGGGCGTTGGGTCAGCCCCAGCATTTT. The chain joins TRBV20-1 to TRBJ1-5; 7 nucleotides align to TRBD1. V was pared by 2 bases and J by 6 bases, with 10 bases of the junction left unmatched. CDR3 length: 15 residues. In germline, CDR1 is DFQATT, CDR2 SNEGSKA (reference sequence).

The CDR3 loop is CASSVDPRPNEQFF. CDR3 bases: TGTGCCAGCAGCGTAGACCCGAGACCCAATGAGCAGTTCTTC. This chain connects TRBV9 to TRBJ2-1; D is unresolved. The germline CDR1 and CDR2 sequences are SGDLS and YYNGEE. The CDR3 extends over 14 amino acids. V gave up 0 bases and J gave up 6 bases, with 10 bases separating them.

This clonotype was seen only a few times. The rearrangement links TRBV5-1 to TRBJ2-3; D gene ambiguous. With 2 bases removed from V and 0 bases from J, the gap between germline ends came to 7 bases. Germline V gene sequence: CDR1 SGHRS, CDR2 YFSETQ. The CDR3 runs 14 residues. The DNA for the CDR3 is TGCGCCAGCAGCTTCTACGAGAGCACAGATACGCAGTATTTT. Translated, it gives CASSFYESTDTQYF.

This clonotype came up a few times. The genes are TRBV5-1 and TRBJ2-3, with D possibly being TRBD2 (5 bases). The CDR3 has 16 amino acids. The ends were cut back, 1 base at V and 6 bases at J, with 18 bases in the middle. Germline CDR1 SGHRS, CDR2 YFSETQ. The CDR3 region is CASSLSRGTSSDTQYF. The CDR3 DNA reads as TGCGCCAGCAGCTTGAGCCGGGGAACCAGCTCCGATACGCAGTATTTT. The variable domain in full, with the rest retrieved from reference TRBV5-1 and TRBJ2-3, is KAGVTQTPRYLIKTRGQQVTLSCSPISGHRSVSWYQQTPGQGLQFLFEYFSETQRNKGNFPGRFSGRQFSNSRSEMNVSTLELGDSALYLCASSLSRGTSSDTQYFGPGTRLTVL.

This clonotype came up a few times. The chain recombines TRBV6-1 with TRBJ1-4; tentative D call: TRBD1 (5 bases). CDR1 is MNHNS and CDR2 is SASEGT in the germline V gene. CDR3 length: 13 amino acids. The V end was cut by 6 bases, the J end by 3 bases, with 8 bases between. CDR3 coding DNA: TGTGCCAGCAGACTGGGGGCTAATGAAAAACTGTTTTTT. Translating it yields CASRLGANEKLFF.

This chain uses TRBV7-2 with TRBJ1-1; D perhaps matches TRBD1 (6 bases). Trimming took 5 bases from V and 3 from J, leaving 16 bases between them. The CDR3 runs to 15 residues. Germline CDR1 SGHTA, CDR2 FQGNSA. The CDR3 DNA reads as TGTGCCAGCAGCGCCAGGGGCTTGGGGGACACTGAAGCTTTCTTT. Amino acid sequence: CASSARGLGDTEAFF.

V gene TRBV27 combines with J gene TRBJ2-5, with 7 bases fitting TRBD2. Germline values: CDR1 MNHEY, CDR2 SMNVEV (reference sequence). The CDR3 is 15 amino acids. Unmatched junction bases numbered 5, after V lost 3 bases and J lost 1 base. CDR3 nucleotides: TGTGCCAGCAGTTTTGCGGGGGTCCGCCAAGAGACCCAGTACTTC. This sequence encodes CASSFAGVRQETQYF.